The sequence of this TCR beta chain was determined in a study of cytomegalovirus exposure and HLA in healthy donors. Overall study context: Within the Caucasian-associated ancestry cluster were around 80% of the approximately 400 genotyped donors. Findings and caveats of the study: A reported reduction in N-insertions relative to the roughly 700-donor mean was seen in an Asian-associated ancestry cluster in a later analysis. Based on reports, TCR beta sequences accurately predicted HLA-A and HLA-B alleles for most subjects.

J gave up 4 bases and V 0 bases, and 4 bases lay outside the gene matches. The CDR3 extends over 15 amino acids. The germline CDR1 and CDR2 sequences are SGHRS and YFSETQ. This clone turned up a few times. The target antigen is unknown. Healthy bone marrow donors supplied every sample. 13 Jbeta primers and 60 Vbeta primers were used for the PCR. Produced via immunoSEQ multiplex PCR; TCRdb's table is partial and in-frame only. The sample lists approximately 150,000 clones; around 77% were seen once. The clonotype comes from a woman aged 55-75 years in good health and CMV-seronegative. The chain combines TRBV5-1 with TRBJ1-5, with 7 bases fitting TRBD1. Sequences were obtained from PBMCs. The CDR3: CASSLGGTDNQPQHF. The CDR3 DNA is TGCGCCAGCAGCTTGGGGGGGACAGATAATCAGCCCCAGCATTTT.